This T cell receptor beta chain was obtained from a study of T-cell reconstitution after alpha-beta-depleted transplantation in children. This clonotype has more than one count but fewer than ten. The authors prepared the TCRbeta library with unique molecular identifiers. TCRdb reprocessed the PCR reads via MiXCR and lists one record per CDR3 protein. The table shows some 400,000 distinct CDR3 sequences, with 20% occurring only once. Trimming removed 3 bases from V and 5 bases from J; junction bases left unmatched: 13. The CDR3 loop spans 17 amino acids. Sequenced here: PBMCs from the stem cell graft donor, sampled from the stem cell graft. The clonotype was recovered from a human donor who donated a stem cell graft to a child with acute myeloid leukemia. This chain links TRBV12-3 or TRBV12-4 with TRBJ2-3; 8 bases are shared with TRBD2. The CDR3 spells CASSFAQAGAAGDTQYF. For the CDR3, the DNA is TGTGCCAGCAGTTTCGCCCAAGCGGGAGCTGCGGGAGATACGCAGTATTTT.